The rows below give T cell receptor beta chains drawn from one sample of a study of blood T cell repertoires in COVID-19. TCRdb's table, derived via immunoSEQ multiplex PCR, lists solely in-frame clones and lacks some. The table lists around 250,000 clones, around 86% of them singletons, with less than 3% in the top ten. What was sequenced was peripheral blood. The receptors come from a woman aged 30 to 39 with active or convalescent COVID-19. Both conserved end residues are part of each CDR3. Each record gives: V gene, CDR3 length, clone size, D gene, J gene, CDR3 protein, CDR3 DNA. D genes are given only for firm matches. Where a row states a size, it is once, few, many or the class of an expanded clone; other rows omit it.

TRBV18	15	NA	TRBD2	TRBJ2-1	CASSPLGSGAYEQFF	TGTGCCAGCTCACCACTGGGTAGCGGGGCGTATGAGCAGTTCTTC
TRBV11-2	16	NA	TRBD1	TRBJ2-7	CASSRSYRGKPGRSYF	TGTGCCAGCAGCCGGAGCTACAGGGGGAAACCAGGGAGGTCGTACTTC
TRBV4-3	17	NA	NA	TRBJ2-1	CASSQEVGGGRNNEQFF	TGCGCCAGCAGCCAAGAGGTGGGCGGGGGCCGCAACAATGAGCAGTTCTTC
TRBV19	15	NA	NA	TRBJ1-6	CASSISVQINSPLHF	TGTGCCAGTAGTATTTCGGTACAGATTAATTCACCCCTCCACTTT
TRBV6-5	15	NA	TRBD2	TRBJ2-5	CASSKRGNLGETQYF	TGTGCCAGCAGTAAGCGGGGGAACCTAGGGGAGACCCAGTACTTC
TRBV5-1	14	once	NA	TRBJ1-1	CASSAGPVNTEAFF	TGCGCCAGCAGCGCGGGACCGGTGAACACTGAAGCTTTCTTT
TRBV7-7	16	NA	TRBD1	TRBJ1-2	CASSHPYGTGYYGYTF	TGTGCTAGCAGCCACCCATACGGGACAGGGTACTATGGCTACACCTTC
TRBV21-1	14	NA	NA	TRBJ1-1	CASSSDTLNTEAFF	TGTGCCAGCAGCAGTGACACCCTGAACACTGAAGCTTTCTTT
TRBV6-2/TRBV6-3	16	NA	TRBD1	TRBJ2-7	CASSLATGTGDHEQYF	TGTGCCAGCAGTTTAGCAACCGGGACAGGGGACCACGAGCAGTACTTC
TRBV13	16	few	NA	TRBJ1-6	CASSRAARSYNSPLHF	TGTGCCAGCAGCCGCGCGGCAAGGTCCTATAATTCACCCCTCCACTTT
TRBV4-2	18	NA	TRBD2	TRBJ2-1	CASSQDLRRGAGGNEQFF	TGTGCCAGCAGCCAAGATCTCCGGCGCGGGGCGGGGGGTAACGAGCAGTTCTTC
TRBV5-1	14	few	NA	TRBJ2-2	CASSSVTNTGELFF	TGCGCCAGCAGTTCGGTTACGAACACCGGGGAGCTGTTTTTT
TRBV7-8	13	NA	NA	TRBJ2-7	CASSLELNYEQYF	TGTGCCAGCAGCTTAGAACTAAACTACGAGCAGTACTTC
TRBV2	19	NA	NA	TRBJ1-3	CASSEWIGFNAGTGNTIYF	TGTGCCAGCAGTGAATGGATTGGTTTTAATGCGGGGACGGGAAACACCATATATTTT
TRBV27	12	NA	NA	TRBJ2-4	CASRASGGIQYF	TGTGCCAGCAGGGCATCAGGAGGCATTCAGTACTTC
TRBV6-2/TRBV6-3	15	few	TRBD1	TRBJ1-2	CASSRSGTGVYGYTF	TGTGCCAGCAGCCGGTCCGGGACAGGGGTCTATGGCTACACCTTC
TRBV6-4	15	few	TRBD2	TRBJ2-3	CASSGVAGDTDTQYF	TGTGCCAGCAGTGGCGTAGCGGGGGACACAGATACGCAGTATTTT
TRBV7-3	14	NA	NA	TRBJ1-1	CASSLMPGNTEAFF	TGTGCCAGCAGCTTAATGCCGGGAAACACTGAAGCTTTCTTT
TRBV10-2	15	once	TRBD1	TRBJ1-2	CATTTGTGGIHGYTF	TGCGCCACCACGACCGGGACAGGGGGTATTCATGGCTACACCTTC
TRBV7-9	16	NA	NA	TRBJ1-4	CASSGNVQGTFEKLFF	TGTGCCAGCAGCGGAAACGTACAGGGAACGTTCGAAAAACTGTTTTTT
TRBV11-2	13	few	TRBD1	TRBJ1-2	CASSPDRGGGYTF	TGTGCCAGCAGCCCAGACAGGGGAGGAGGCTACACCTTC
TRBV4-3	18	NA	TRBD2	TRBJ2-3	CASSQQTSGGLSTDTQYF	TGCGCCAGCAGCCAACAAACTAGCGGGGGCCTTAGCACAGATACGCAGTATTTT
TRBV18	19	once	TRBD1	TRBJ2-5	CASSPLRDRGRGGQETQYF	TGTGCCAGCTCACCACTCCGGGACAGGGGGCGCGGGGGCCAAGAGACCCAGTACTTC
TRBV4-3	16	NA	NA	TRBJ2-2	CASSQDVGQHTGELFF	TGCGCCAGCAGCCAAGATGTTGGGCAGCACACCGGGGAGCTGTTTTTT
TRBV6-1	16	NA	TRBD2	TRBJ2-5	CASSEWLAGGQETQYF	TGTGCCAGCAGTGAATGGTTAGCGGGGGGCCAAGAGACCCAGTACTTC
TRBV7-6	18	NA	TRBD2	TRBJ2-5	CASSLAPRLAGPQETQYF	TGTGCCAGCAGCTTAGCCCCGCGACTAGCGGGCCCCCAAGAGACCCAGTACTTC
TRBV27	15	NA	TRBD1	TRBJ2-7	CASSLGTGILFEQYF	TGTGCCAGCAGTCTGGGGACAGGCATCCTCTTCGAGCAGTACTTC
TRBV4-2	14	few	NA	TRBJ1-5	CASSQRETNQPQHF	TGTGCCAGCAGCCAAAGGGAGACCAATCAGCCCCAGCATTTT
TRBV14	15	NA	NA	TRBJ2-7	CASSQEAEASYEQYF	TGTGCCAGCAGCCAAGAAGCGGAGGCCTCCTACGAGCAGTACTTC
TRBV2	15	once	TRBD1	TRBJ2-6	CASGQDSSGANVLTF	TGTGCCAGCGGACAGGATTCCTCTGGGGCCAACGTCCTGACTTTC
TRBV2	12	NA	NA	TRBJ2-5	CASSEVRETQYF	TGTGCCAGCAGTGAGGTGCGGGAGACCCAGTACTTC
TRBV7-2	14	NA	TRBD2	TRBJ2-5	CASTSGLAGGTQYF	TGTGCCAGCACCTCCGGACTCGCGGGGGGGACCCAGTACTTC
TRBV7-7	18	NA	TRBD2	TRBJ2-5	CASSLPHLLAGAQETQYF	TGTGCTAGCAGCTTACCCCATTTACTAGCGGGGGCCCAAGAGACCCAGTACTTC
TRBV20-1	11	NA	NA	TRBJ1-2	CSAPTLGFYTF	TGCAGTGCCCCTACCCTCGGGTTCTACACCTTC
TRBV18	15	NA	NA	TRBJ1-1	CASSPLDTFGTEAFF	TGTGCCAGCTCACCCCTTGACACCTTTGGGACTGAAGCTTTCTTT
TRBV18	13	NA	NA	TRBJ2-3	CASSLDREDTQYF	TGTGCCAGCTCACTAGATCGGGAAGATACGCAGTATTTT
TRBV19	14	few	NA	TRBJ2-1	CASSIRSALDEQFF	TGTGCCAGTAGTATTAGGTCGGCCCTAGATGAGCAGTTCTTC
TRBV7-8	15	once	NA	TRBJ1-3	CASSLAFQVGNTIYF	TGTGCCAGCAGCTTAGCGTTCCAGGTTGGAAACACCATATATTTT
TRBV2	15	NA	TRBD1	TRBJ1-1	CASSETGVVNTEAFF	TGTGCCAGCAGTGAGACAGGGGTCGTGAACACTGAAGCTTTCTTT
TRBV2	17	NA	NA	TRBJ2-1	CASSERTRLTTNNEQFF	TGTGCCAGCAGTGAAAGGACACGATTAACAACGAACAATGAGCAGTTCTTC
TRBV18	15	NA	TRBD1	TRBJ2-5	CASSIPGQRGETQYF	TGTGCCAGCTCAATTCCGGGACAGAGGGGGGAGACCCAGTACTTC
TRBV13	16	NA	TRBD2	TRBJ2-1	CASSLRGIAGHNEQFF	TGTGCCAGCAGCCTCAGAGGGATAGCGGGGCACAATGAGCAGTTCTTC
TRBV6-1	15	NA	TRBD1	TRBJ1-6	CASRRDRGWDSPLHF	TGTGCCAGTCGTAGGGACAGGGGTTGGGATTCACCCCTCCACTTT
TRBV11-2	13	few	TRBD1	TRBJ1-2	CASSSQGAIGYTF	TGTGCCAGCAGCTCCCAGGGGGCGATAGGCTACACCTTC
TRBV10-3	15	NA	TRBD1	TRBJ1-2	CAILDDRGVFYGYTF	TGTGCCATCTTGGACGACAGGGGAGTATTCTATGGCTACACCTTC
TRBV6-5	14	NA	NA	TRBJ1-5	CASRPTGESTPQHF	TGTGCCAGCAGACCCACAGGCGAGAGTACGCCCCAGCATTTT
TRBV6-5	14	NA	TRBD2	TRBJ2-1	CASSSTSGDNEQFF	TGTGCCAGCAGTTCGACTAGCGGAGACAATGAGCAGTTCTTC
TRBV19	15	NA	NA	TRBJ2-6	CASRGLLSGANVLTF	TGTGCCAGTAGGGGACTGCTTTCTGGGGCCAACGTCCTGACTTTC